This T cell receptor beta chain stems from a study of blood T cell repertoires in COVID-19 (dated by TCRdb to 2018 to 2021). Notes on the research overall: Samples from collaborators originated in the United States, Italy and Spain and spanned both the acute and convalescent phases of COVID-19. The repertoires were released in a freely available public database meant as a resource for research on the immune response to SARS-CoV-2. Where HLA class I and class II types were available, the types were taken from metadata supplied by the sample provider, not from assay-based typing. The prospective study material was composed of cDNA or gDNA derived from T cells, B-cell-depleted T cells, or PBMCs. Samples were obtained from the ongoing ImmuneRACE study (first 160 participants) and from over 1,000 subjects provided by 6 global collaborators. A de-identified subject ID, COVID-19 status, age in years and sex were almost always included in the sample metadata. Deeply sampled blood TCRbeta repertoires from subjects exposed to, actively infected with, or recovered from COVID-19 were included in the dataset.

Enrolling through a virtual design, the prospective study's participants ranged in age from roughly 18 to 89 years and lived across 20 to 25 United States geographic areas. In the prospective study, participants were assigned to cohorts based on the clinical history participants reported in a screening survey and a study questionnaire. Each participant in the prospective study had whole blood, serum and a nasopharyngeal or oropharyngeal swab collected by mobile phlebotomists. Prospective study participants could optionally give additional blood draws and questionnaires over an approximately 2-month period. Before DNA extraction, prospective study blood samples were shipped either frozen or at room temperature. The immunoSEQ Assay, a bias-controlled multiplex PCR, was used to amplify TCRbeta CDR3 regions from genomic DNA. For the original study's pipeline: Nucleated cell counts per sample were estimated from amplification of reference gene primers within the assay. To quantify the absolute abundance of each unique TCRbeta CDR3 rearrangement, sequence reads were collapsed and filtered. For each sample, productive Simpson clonality was calculated as the square root of Simpson's diversity index across productive rearrangements. TCRdb holds this immuneACCESS table with in-frame rearrangements only. Some clones are missing; in checked studies, unresolved V genes explain under half, and the rest has no known cause. V, J and clone size derive from that table, while D and trimming were established from the DNA sequence. The sample table shows roughly 180,000 clones, and roughly 80% are seen once. The top ten clonotypes cover approximately 5.6% of the sample.

Trimming removed 5 bases from V and 8 bases from J, leaving 13 bases between the germline ends. CDR1 is given as LGHNT and CDR2 as FRNRAP, both from the germline V gene. The CDR3 runs 13 residues from the cysteine to the phenylalanine. Only the CDR3 DNA is retained, 39 bases long and in frame from the first base. Results and caveats for the whole study, not just this receptor: How much clinical and demographic metadata was included differed by source and by participant, and the metadata was provided uncurated.

In the case of this clone: It lacks a known antigen. Base qualities are not at hand, and no much larger clone is one base apart.

Input material: PBMCs or T cells enriched from blood (not recorded which). This clonotype was obtained from a woman between 40 and 50 years old with acute COVID-19. Recombination linked TRBV12-5 to TRBJ2-1; a confident D gene designation cannot be given. The CDR3 region has the sequence CASGPTLLDEQFF. The bases read TGTGCTAGTGGTCCTACCCTTTTGGATGAGCAGTTCTTC.